The 3 T cell receptor beta chains given below trace back to one sample, sequenced in a study of T-cell reconstitution after alpha-beta-depleted transplantation in children. Researchers prepared the TCRbeta library using unique molecular identifiers, the study reports. In TCRdb, the PCR reads were re-called with MiXCR into one record per CDR3 protein. The sample shows hundreds of thousands of distinct CDR3 sequences, around 15% of them seen only once. Sequencing was performed on PBMCs, mostly from graft donor cells, taken 360 days after TCRalphabeta/CD19-depleted stem cell transplant. The receptors derive from a male patient aged 2 to 9 who had a stem cell transplant for acute lymphoblastic leukemia, so the T cells may come from the graft donor.

The chain employs TRBV4-2 and TRBJ2-2; TRBD1 might be the D (6 bases). V lost 4 bases to trimming and J lost 2 bases, with 26 bases between them. CDR3 length equals 20 residues. Germline V lookup: CDR1 LGHNA, CDR2 YNFKEQ. The CDR3 loop reads CASSLSFFPGDKDNTGELFF. CDR3 nucleotides: TGTGCCAGCAGCCTCTCATTCTTCCCCGGGGACAAAGACAACACCGGGGAGCTGTTTTTT.

This clonotype came up many times. J is TRBJ2-1 and V is TRBV7-9; the D gene is possibly TRBD2 (5 bases). Germline V gene data show CDR1 as SEHNR and CDR2 as FQNEAQ (reference sequence). Trimming took off 1 base at V and 1 base at J, with 8 bases between the two ends. This CDR3 spans 15 amino acids. The CDR3 loop reads CASSLVLASYNEQFF. CDR3 DNA sequence: TGTGCCAGCAGCTTAGTCCTAGCATCCTACAATGAGCAGTTCTTC.

In nucleotides, the CDR3 is TGTGCCAGCAGCATCCAGGGCGGTGAAAAACTGTTTTTT. Translation gives CASSIQGGEKLFF. The chain joins TRBV7-3 to TRBJ1-4, with D possibly matching TRBD1 (5 bases). Per germline, CDR1 SGHTA and CDR2 FQGTGA. The CDR3 length is 13 residues. Trimming cost V 5 bases and J 7 bases, with 11 bases left between them.